This T cell receptor beta chain was recorded in a study of a mutant IDH1 vaccine in newly diagnosed glioma. The overall study: Treated patients had a mean age of approximately 40 years and an approximately 60% male, 37.5% female split.

Data came from immunoSEQ multiplex PCR; TCRdb stores just in-frame clones and leaves some out. The profile shows around 56,000 clones, 80% to 90% of them singletons. Time point noted: week 23, last vaccination. Topical imiquimod was applied with each vaccine dose, which held 300 ug of mutant IDH1 20-mer peptide. Study observations and caveats: Pseudoprogression appeared independent of alterations in top peripheral clonotypes.

The count of this clone is one. Antigen unknown. The CDR3 runs 15 residues. The germline V gene has CDR1 SGHVS and CDR2 FQNEAQ. The V segment lost 1 base and the J segment 2 bases; nucleotides outside the gene matches: 5. This specimen consisted of PBMCs, obtained from a glioma patient whose treatment included an IDH1 peptide vaccine. This clonotype originated in a middle-aged woman with glioma. Some clones in this sample may be carry-over from other donors' samples. The chain has TRBV7-8 and TRBJ2-7, with 7 bases that match TRBD2. The chain's CDR3 is CASSLVSGATYEQYF. DNA of the CDR3: TGTGCCAGCAGCTTAGTGAGCGGGGCAACCTACGAGCAGTACTTC.